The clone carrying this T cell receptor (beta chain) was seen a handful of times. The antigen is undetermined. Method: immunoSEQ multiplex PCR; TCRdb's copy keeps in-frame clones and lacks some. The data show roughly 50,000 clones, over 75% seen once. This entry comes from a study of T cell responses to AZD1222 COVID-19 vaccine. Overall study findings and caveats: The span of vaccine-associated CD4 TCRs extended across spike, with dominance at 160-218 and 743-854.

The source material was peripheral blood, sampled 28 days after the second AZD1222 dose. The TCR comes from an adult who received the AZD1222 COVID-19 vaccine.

The CDR3 DNA is TGTGCCAGCAGTTCCAGTCGAGGGGCCAACGTCCTGACTTTC. Its translation is CASSSSRGANVLTF. The chain employs TRBV6-4 and TRBJ2-6, with D uncertain. Deletions cut 5 bases from V and 4 bases from J, with 9 bases between. CDR1 is MRHNA and CDR2 is SNTAGT in the germline V gene. This CDR3 has 14 residues.